The 8 T cell receptor beta chains in this list originate from one sample, sequenced in a study of siplizumab effects on memory and regulatory T cells. The protocol was immunoSEQ multiplex PCR, while the TCRdb copy is restricted to in-frame clones and leaves out a portion. The sample carries about 100,000 clones, 94% recorded once. Sequencing used non-Treg CD4+ T cells sorted from blood. Receptors were obtained from a human donor in good health.

V is TRBV6-5 and J is TRBJ2-7; D gene uncertain. Germline V gives CDR1 MNHEY, CDR2 SVGAGI. This CDR3 contains 15 residues. V lost 0 bases and J 3 bases, leaving 12 bases between the germline ends. CDR3 residues: CASSYSADRRYEQYF. In nucleotides, the CDR3 is TGTGCCAGCAGTTACTCCGCGGACCGCCGCTACGAGCAGTACTTC.

The chain has TRBV7-3 and TRBJ2-1, with D tentatively TRBD1 or TRBD2 (5 bases each). Trimming took 2 bases from V and 2 from J, leaving 13 bases between them. This CDR3 has 16 residues. The germline V gene encodes CDR1 SGHTA and CDR2 FQGTGA. The chain's CDR3 is CASSLGTSRTYNEQFF. The DNA of the CDR3 is TGTGCCAGCAGCTTAGGGACGTCCAGGACCTACAATGAGCAGTTCTTC.

This clone was observed a single time. The CDR3 sequence is CASSEFGGYEQYF. The CDR3 DNA sequence: TGTGCCAGCAGTGAATTTGGGGGCTACGAGCAGTACTTC. The chain is built from TRBV6-1 and TRBJ2-7, with D perhaps assigned TRBD1 or TRBD2 (5 bases each). The CDR3 covers 13 residues. Germline-derived CDR1 and CDR2 are MNHNS and SASEGT. V lost 2 bases to trimming and J lost 3 bases, with 8 bases between them.

The CDR3 here is CASSTWGLAEGSTDTQYF. Here the CDR3 DNA reads TGTGCCAGCAGTACATGGGGACTAGCGGAGGGGAGCACAGATACGCAGTATTTT. The chain has TRBV28 and TRBJ2-3, with 11 bases fitting TRBD2. Germline trimming cut 5 bases from V and 0 bases from J; bases unmatched to any gene: 10. The CDR3 length is 18 residues. CDR1 is MDHEN, CDR2 SYDVKM, per germline.

The sample holds a few counts of this clone. This chain uses TRBV12-2 with TRBJ2-7; the D segment call TRBD2 is taken from the table without a DNA check. TRBV12-2 is annotated as a pseudogene. The CDR3 loop spans 16 amino acids. The CDR3 here is CASRIPLAGALLKQYF. The CDR3 DNA follows: TGTGCAAGTCGCATACCCCTAGCGGGGGCCCTCTTGAAGCAGTACTTC.

The rearrangement links TRBV30 to TRBJ2-1, with 10 bases lining up with TRBD2. The junction had 10 bases not matched to a gene; V was cut back by 1 base and J by 10 bases. The CDR3 contains 15 residues. Germline CDR1 is GTSNPN and CDR2 is SVGIG (reference sequence). The CDR3 sequence is CAWSARLAGDREQFF. The CDR3 region has the DNA TGTGCCTGGAGTGCTCGTCTAGCGGGAGATCGGGAGCAGTTCTTC.

The CDR3 nucleotides read TGTGCCAGCAGCGACGACAGGGACGAACTCTACGAGCAGTACTTC. It specifies CASSDDRDELYEQYF. V is TRBV9 and J is TRBJ2-5; the match to TRBD1 covers 7 bases. The DNA end favors TRBJ2-7, so the J call may be wrong. The CDR3 extends over 15 amino acids. Germline CDR1 SGDLS, CDR2 YYNGEE.

The V call is TRBV11-3, the J call TRBJ2-7, with TRBD1 identical over 8 bases. The CDR3 is made up of 13 amino acids. Germline loops: CDR1 SGHNT, CDR2 YENEEA. Trimming at V came to 1 base and at J to 6 bases, leaving 2 bases not matched to a gene. The CDR3: CASSLGTGGEQYF. The CDR3 DNA sequence: TGTGCCAGCAGCTTAGGAACAGGGGGCGAGCAGTACTTC. Complete variable domain (other parts from reference TRBV11-3 and TRBJ2-7): EAGVVQSPRYKIIEKKQPVAFWCNPISGHNTLYWYLQNLGQGPELLIRYENEEAVDDSQLPKDRFSAERLKGVDSTLKIQPAELGDSAVYLCASSLGTGGEQYFGPGTRLTVT.